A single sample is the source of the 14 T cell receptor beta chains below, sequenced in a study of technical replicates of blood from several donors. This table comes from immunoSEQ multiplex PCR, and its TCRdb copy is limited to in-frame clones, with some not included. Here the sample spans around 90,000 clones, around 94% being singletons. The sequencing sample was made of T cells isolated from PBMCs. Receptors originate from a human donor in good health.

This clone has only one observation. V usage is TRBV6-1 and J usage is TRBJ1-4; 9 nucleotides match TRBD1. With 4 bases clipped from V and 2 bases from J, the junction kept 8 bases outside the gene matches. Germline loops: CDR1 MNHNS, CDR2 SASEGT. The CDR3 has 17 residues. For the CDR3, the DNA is TGTGCCAGCAGTGGAGGACAGGGGAAGGGGACTAATGAAAAACTGTTTTTT. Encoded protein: CASSGGQGKGTNEKLFF.

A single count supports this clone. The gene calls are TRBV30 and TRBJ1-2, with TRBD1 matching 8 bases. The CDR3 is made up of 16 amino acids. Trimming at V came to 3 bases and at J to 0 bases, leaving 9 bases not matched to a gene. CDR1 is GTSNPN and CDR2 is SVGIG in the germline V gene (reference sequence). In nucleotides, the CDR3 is TGTGCCTGGAGGCCCCAGGGGGCGCGGGCTAACTATGGCTACACCTTC. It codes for CAWRPQGARANYGYTF.

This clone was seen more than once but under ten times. CDR3: CASSGGAAGEVDTQYF. Written as DNA, the CDR3 is TGCGCCAGCAGTGGCGGTGCAGCGGGCGAGGTAGATACGCAGTATTTT. The V gene is TRBV10-1, the J gene TRBJ2-3; D is perhaps TRBD2 (6 bases). The CDR3 spans 16 residues. Deletions cut 4 bases from V and 5 bases from J, with 19 bases between. Germline-derived CDR1 and CDR2 are WNHNN and SYGVQD (reference sequence).

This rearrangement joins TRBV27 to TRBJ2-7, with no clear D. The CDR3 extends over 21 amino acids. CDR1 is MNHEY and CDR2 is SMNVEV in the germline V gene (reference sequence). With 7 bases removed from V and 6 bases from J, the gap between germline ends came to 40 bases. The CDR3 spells CASIPFSTGVRSLSLFSEQYF. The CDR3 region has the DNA TGTGCCAGCATTCCGTTCTCTACCGGCGTTAGGTCCCTTAGCCTATTCTCCGAGCAGTACTTC.

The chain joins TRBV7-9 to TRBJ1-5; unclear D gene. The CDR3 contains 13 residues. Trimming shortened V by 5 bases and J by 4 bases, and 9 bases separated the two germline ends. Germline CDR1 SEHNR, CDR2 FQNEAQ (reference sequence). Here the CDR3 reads CASSGAGNQPQHF. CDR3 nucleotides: TGTGCCAGCAGCGGCGCGGGGAATCAGCCCCAGCATTTT.

This chain's CDR3 is CASSLKGSGGDQETQYF. The CDR3 DNA reads TGTGCCAGCAGTTTGAAAGGTAGCGGGGGAGACCAAGAGACCCAGTACTTC. This chain connects TRBV28 to TRBJ2-5; 9 bases are a match to TRBD2. The CDR3 runs 17 residues. With 3 bases clipped from V and 0 bases from J, the junction kept 8 bases outside the gene matches. The germline V gene has CDR1 MDHEN and CDR2 SYDVKM. The full variable domain, rest sourced from reference TRBV28 and TRBJ2-5, is DVKVTQSSRYLVKRTGEKVFLECVQDMDHENMFWYRQDPGLGLRLIYFSYDVKMKEKGDIPEGYSVSREKKERFSLILESASTNQTSMYLCASSLKGSGGDQETQYFGPGTRLLVL.

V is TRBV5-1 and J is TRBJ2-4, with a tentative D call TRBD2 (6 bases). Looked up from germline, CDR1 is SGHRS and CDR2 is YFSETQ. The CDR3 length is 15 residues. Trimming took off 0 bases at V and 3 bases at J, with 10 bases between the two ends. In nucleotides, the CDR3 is TGCGCCAGCAGCTTGGTCTCAGCGGGCAAAAACATTCAGTACTTC. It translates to CASSLVSAGKNIQYF.

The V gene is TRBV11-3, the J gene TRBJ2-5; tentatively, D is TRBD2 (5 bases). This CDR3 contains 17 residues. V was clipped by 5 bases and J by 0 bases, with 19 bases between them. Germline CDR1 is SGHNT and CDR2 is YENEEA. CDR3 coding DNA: TGTGCCAGCAGCCCAACAGTTCTGGGAGAGTACCAAGAGACCCAGTACTTC. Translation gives CASSPTVLGEYQETQYF.

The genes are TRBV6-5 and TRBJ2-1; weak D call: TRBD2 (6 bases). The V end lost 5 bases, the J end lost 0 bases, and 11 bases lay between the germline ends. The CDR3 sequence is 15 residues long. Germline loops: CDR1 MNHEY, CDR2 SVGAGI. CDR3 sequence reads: CASSTSRPSYNEQFF. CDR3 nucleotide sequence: TGTGCCAGCAGTACTAGCCGACCCTCCTACAATGAGCAGTTCTTC.

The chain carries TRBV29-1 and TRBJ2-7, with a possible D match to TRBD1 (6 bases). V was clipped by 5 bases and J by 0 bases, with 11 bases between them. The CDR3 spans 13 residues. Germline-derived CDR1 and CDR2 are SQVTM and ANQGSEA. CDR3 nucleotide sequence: TGCAGCGTTAGGACAGTAAGCTCCTACGAGCAGTACTTC. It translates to CSVRTVSSYEQYF.

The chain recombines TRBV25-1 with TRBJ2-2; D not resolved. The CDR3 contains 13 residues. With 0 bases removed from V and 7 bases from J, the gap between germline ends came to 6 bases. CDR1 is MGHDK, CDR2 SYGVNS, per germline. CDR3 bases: TGTGCCAGCAGTGAATATAGGAGCGGGGAGCTGTTTTTT. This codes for CASSEYRSGELFF.

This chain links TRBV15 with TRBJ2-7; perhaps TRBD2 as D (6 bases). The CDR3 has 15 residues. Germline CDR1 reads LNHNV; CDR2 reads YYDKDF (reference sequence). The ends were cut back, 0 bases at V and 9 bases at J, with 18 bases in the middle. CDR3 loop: CATSRDGRSGPGQYF. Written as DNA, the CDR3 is TGTGCCACCAGCAGAGATGGGAGGTCTGGTCCGGGGCAGTACTTC.

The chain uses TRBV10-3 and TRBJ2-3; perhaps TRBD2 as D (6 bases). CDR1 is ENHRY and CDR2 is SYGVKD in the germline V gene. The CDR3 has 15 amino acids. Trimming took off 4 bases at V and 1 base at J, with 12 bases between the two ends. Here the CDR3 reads CAISGQAGRTDTQYF. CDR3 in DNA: TGTGCCATCAGTGGACAAGCGGGCCGCACAGATACGCAGTATTTT.

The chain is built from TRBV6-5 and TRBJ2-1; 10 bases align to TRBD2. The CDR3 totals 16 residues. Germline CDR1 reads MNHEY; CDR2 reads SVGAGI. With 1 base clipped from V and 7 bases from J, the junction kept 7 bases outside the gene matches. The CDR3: CASSYYLAGVGNEQFF. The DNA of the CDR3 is TGTGCCAGCAGTTACTATCTAGCGGGAGTAGGGAATGAGCAGTTCTTC.